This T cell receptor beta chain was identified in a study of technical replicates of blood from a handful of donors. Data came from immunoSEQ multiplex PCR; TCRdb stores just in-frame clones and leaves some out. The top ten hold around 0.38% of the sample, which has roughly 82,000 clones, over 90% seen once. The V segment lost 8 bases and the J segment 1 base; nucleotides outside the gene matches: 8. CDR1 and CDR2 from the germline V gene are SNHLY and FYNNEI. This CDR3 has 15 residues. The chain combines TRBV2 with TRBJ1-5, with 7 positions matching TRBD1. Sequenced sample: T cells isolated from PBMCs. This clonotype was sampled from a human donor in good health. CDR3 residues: CASEDTGVSNQPQHF. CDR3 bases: TGTGCCAGCGAGGACACAGGGGTCAGCAATCAGCCCCAGCATTTT.